These 16 T cell receptor beta chains share one sample of origin, sequenced in a study of T cell responses to AZD1222 COVID-19 vaccine. Some clones are missing from TCRdb's copy, which holds only in-frame ones; the method was immunoSEQ multiplex PCR. The table lists around 110,000 clones, about 90% of them singletons. The sample was peripheral blood, taken on day 0 of AZD1222 vaccination. Receptor source: an adult in good health.

This clone was found once. This chain connects TRBV5-1 to TRBJ1-1; D is possibly TRBD1 (5 bases). Per germline, CDR1 SGHRS and CDR2 YFSETQ. V was clipped by 0 bases and J by 4 bases, with 16 bases between them. There are 16 residues in the CDR3. Written as DNA, the CDR3 is TGCGCCAGCAGCTTGGGCAGGGAGGGGATCGGCACTGAAGCTTTCTTT. Its protein product is CASSLGREGIGTEAFF.

The chain combines TRBV6-4 with TRBJ2-1; 8 bases align to TRBD2. Germline trimming cut 0 bases from V and 9 bases from J; bases unmatched to any gene: 4. CDR1 is MRHNA, CDR2 SNTAGT, per germline. This CDR3 is built from 14 residues. The CDR3 DNA sequence: TGTGCCAGCAGTGACTCGGTAGCGGGAAGTGAGCAGTTCTTC. Amino acids: CASSDSVAGSEQFF.

The chain has TRBV28 and TRBJ1-4; TRBD1 aligns across 9 bases. Germline CDR1 reads MDHEN; CDR2 reads SYDVKM. The ends lost 6 bases at V and 8 bases at J; junction bases unmatched: 7. The CDR3 runs to 14 residues. In DNA, the CDR3 is TGTGCCAGCAGCCAAGGGACAGGGAGGGAAAAACTGTTTTTT. The encoded protein is CASSQGTGREKLFF.

This clone has a handful of counts. The V gene is TRBV10-3, the J gene TRBJ2-1, with 12 positions matching TRBD2. Trimming cost V 6 bases and J 4 bases; bases outside gene matches: 4. This CDR3 has 15 residues. Per the germline V gene, CDR1 is ENHRY and CDR2 is SYGVKD. CDR3 amino acids: CAIRTSGSKYNEQFF. CDR3 DNA: TGTGCCATCAGGACTAGCGGGAGTAAGTACAATGAGCAGTTCTTC.

Only one count was recorded for this clone. The rearrangement uses TRBV28 and TRBJ1-4; no clear D. Germline lookup yields CDR1 MDHEN and CDR2 SYDVKM. V dropped 7 bases and J dropped 8 bases, with 20 bases sitting between them. The CDR3 contains 15 residues. The CDR3 region is CASTSRPQLGEKLFF. In DNA form, the CDR3 reads TGTGCCAGCACCTCCAGGCCCCAGTTGGGGGAAAAACTGTTTTTT.

This sequence joins TRBV7-2 and TRBJ2-1, with 9 bases aligning to TRBD2. V was clipped by 3 bases and J by 7 bases; unmatched bases: 10. The CDR3 runs to 16 residues. CDR1 and CDR2 (germline): SGHTA, FQGNSA. CDR3 loop: CASSFSPAGGRNEQFF. In DNA, the CDR3 is TGTGCCAGCAGCTTCAGTCCAGCGGGAGGTCGTAATGAGCAGTTCTTC.

The chain has TRBV28 and TRBJ1-1; no firm D call. Trimming removed 7 bases from V and 0 bases from J, with 6 bases in between. This CDR3 has 12 residues. The germline gives CDR1 MDHEN, CDR2 SYDVKM. CDR3 coding DNA: TGTGCCAGCAAATTATTGAACACTGAAGCTTTCTTT. The encoded protein is CASKLLNTEAFF.

The genes are TRBV6-6 and TRBJ2-7; D remains ambiguous. V was clipped by 4 bases and J by 2 bases, with 6 bases between them. This CDR3 contains 12 residues. CDR1 and CDR2 (germline): MNHNY, SVGAGI (reference sequence). The CDR3 nucleotides are TGTGCCAGCAGTTCGCGGACCTACGAGCAGTACTTC. This gives the protein CASSSRTYEQYF.

V and J are TRBV7-3 and TRBJ1-6; a possible D gene is TRBD1 (6 bases). V lost 6 bases, J lost 6 bases, and 9 bases lay in between. CDR3 size: 13 residues. Germline CDR1 reads SGHTA; CDR2 reads FQGTGA. CDR3 region: CASSTGSNSPLHF. The CDR3 nucleotides read TGTGCCAGCAGTACAGGGAGTAATTCACCCCTCCACTTT.

In this sample, this clone turned up once. The chain carries TRBV18 and TRBJ2-3; 7 bases are a match to TRBD2. CDR3 length: 15 residues. The trim removed 4 bases at V and 9 bases at J, leaving 13 bases unmatched. Germline values: CDR1 KGHSH, CDR2 LQKENI. The CDR3 nucleotides are TGTGCCAGCTCACTTAACGGGAGGACCGTCTCGACGCAGTATTTT. Its translation is CASSLNGRTVSTQYF.

The chain joins TRBV5-5 to TRBJ2-5; 12 bases align to TRBD1. Germline V gives CDR1 SGHKS, CDR2 YYEKEE (reference sequence). CDR3 length equals 14 residues. Losses at the gene ends were 3 bases for V and 4 bases for J; bases not matched to a gene: 1. The CDR3 DNA is TGTGCCAGCAGCTCGGGACAGGGGGCAGAGACCCAGTACTTC. Amino acid sequence: CASSSGQGAETQYF.

The table lists this clone with a few counts. This chain uses TRBV29-1 with TRBJ2-2; TRBD2 agrees at 10 bases. The CDR3 covers 13 residues. With 8 bases clipped from V and 4 bases from J, the junction kept 4 bases outside the gene matches. Looked up from germline, CDR1 is SQVTM and CDR2 is ANQGSEA. Here the CDR3 DNA reads TGCAGCACCCGGACTAGCGGCACCGGGGAGCTGTTTTTT. Translation gives CSTRTSGTGELFF.

The rearrangement links TRBV4-1 to TRBJ2-6, with 9 nucleotides matching TRBD1. V dropped 0 bases and J dropped 0; count of bases not matched to a gene: 12. This CDR3 comprises 21 residues. From germline, CDR1 is MGHRA and CDR2 YSYEKL. This CDR3 is CASSQDPTGQGAFSGANVLTF. The CDR3, as DNA: TGCGCCAGCAGCCAAGATCCGACGGGACAGGGCGCCTTCTCTGGGGCCAACGTCCTGACTTTC.

In its sample, this clone was seen once. The chain carries TRBV19 and TRBJ2-3, with 7 bases matching TRBD1. Germline V gene data show CDR1 as LNHDA and CDR2 as SQIVND (reference sequence). The trim removed 4 bases at V and 5 bases at J, leaving 12 bases unmatched. This CDR3 comprises 16 residues. CDR3 bases: TGTGCCAGTAGTAGGCAGCCCGACAGGGTCGAAGATACGCAGTATTTT. Translation: CASSRQPDRVEDTQYF.

The chain has TRBV3-1 (or the pseudogene TRBV3-2) and TRBJ2-6; 11 bases map to TRBD1. The germline gives CDR1 LGHDT, CDR2 YNNKEL (reference sequence). Trimming removed 4 bases from V and 18 bases from J; junction bases left unmatched: 5. The CDR3 runs 12 residues. CDR3 residues: CASSPRTGGATF. CDR3 nucleotides: TGTGCCAGCAGCCCGAGGACAGGGGGCGCGACTTTC.

V is TRBV7-6 and J is TRBJ2-3, with TRBD2 matching 13 bases. Germline V gives CDR1 SGHVS, CDR2 FNYEAQ. The V segment lost 1 base and the J segment 6 bases; nucleotides outside the gene matches: 1. This CDR3 is built from 15 residues. DNA of the CDR3: TGTGCCAGCAGCTTAGAGACTAGCGGGAGGGATACGCAGTATTTT. Translated, it gives CASSLETSGRDTQYF.